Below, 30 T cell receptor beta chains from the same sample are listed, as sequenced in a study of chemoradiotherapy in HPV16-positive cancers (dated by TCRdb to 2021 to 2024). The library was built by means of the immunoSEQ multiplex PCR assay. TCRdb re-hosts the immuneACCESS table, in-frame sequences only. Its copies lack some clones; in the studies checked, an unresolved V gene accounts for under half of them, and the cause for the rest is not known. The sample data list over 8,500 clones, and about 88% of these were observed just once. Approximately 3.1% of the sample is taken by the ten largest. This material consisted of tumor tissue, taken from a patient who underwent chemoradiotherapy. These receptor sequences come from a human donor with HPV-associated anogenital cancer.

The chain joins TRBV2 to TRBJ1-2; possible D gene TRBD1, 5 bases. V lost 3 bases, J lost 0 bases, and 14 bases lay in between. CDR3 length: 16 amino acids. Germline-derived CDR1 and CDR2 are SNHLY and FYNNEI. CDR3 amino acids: CASSETFGTSNYGYTF. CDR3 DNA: TGTGCCAGCAGTGAGACGTTCGGGACTTCTAACTATGGCTACACCTTC.

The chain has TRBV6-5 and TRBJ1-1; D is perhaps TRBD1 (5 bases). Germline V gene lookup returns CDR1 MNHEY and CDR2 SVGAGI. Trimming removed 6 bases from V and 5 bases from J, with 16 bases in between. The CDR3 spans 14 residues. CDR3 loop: CASRRGSPGTEAFF. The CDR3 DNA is TGTGCCAGCAGGCGCGGGTCTCCAGGGACTGAAGCTTTCTTT.

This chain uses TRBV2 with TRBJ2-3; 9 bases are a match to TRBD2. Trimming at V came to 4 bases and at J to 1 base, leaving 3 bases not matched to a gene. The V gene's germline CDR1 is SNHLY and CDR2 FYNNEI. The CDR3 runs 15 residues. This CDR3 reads CASSAASGGTDTQYF. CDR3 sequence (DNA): TGTGCCAGCAGTGCCGCTAGCGGGGGCACAGATACGCAGTATTTT.

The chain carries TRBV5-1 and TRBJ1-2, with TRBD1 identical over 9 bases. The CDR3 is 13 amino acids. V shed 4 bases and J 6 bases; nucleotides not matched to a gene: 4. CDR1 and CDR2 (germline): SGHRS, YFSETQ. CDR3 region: CASSTGQGHGYTF. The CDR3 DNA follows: TGCGCCAGCAGCACCGGACAGGGGCATGGCTACACCTTC.

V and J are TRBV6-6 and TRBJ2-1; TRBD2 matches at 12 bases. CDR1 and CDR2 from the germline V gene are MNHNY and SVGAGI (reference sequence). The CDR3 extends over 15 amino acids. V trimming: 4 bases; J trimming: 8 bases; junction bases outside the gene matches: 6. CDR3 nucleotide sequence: TGTGCCAGCAGTTCCGATCTAGCGGGGGGGGATGAGCAGTTCTTC. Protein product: CASSSDLAGGDEQFF.

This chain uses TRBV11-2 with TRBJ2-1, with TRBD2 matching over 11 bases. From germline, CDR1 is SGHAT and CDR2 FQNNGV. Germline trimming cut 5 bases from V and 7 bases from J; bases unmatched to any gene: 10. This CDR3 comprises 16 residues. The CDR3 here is CASSGLLAGGLNEQFF. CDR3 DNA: TGTGCCAGCAGCGGACTCCTAGCGGGAGGTCTGAATGAGCAGTTCTTC.

The CDR3 coding sequence is TGTGCCAGCAGCCAATTCTTCGGGACAGCGAACACCGGGGAGCTGTTTTTT. As protein: CASSQFFGTANTGELFF. The chain is built from TRBV4-2 and TRBJ2-2; 7 nucleotides agree with TRBD1. V shed 2 bases, J shed 0 bases, and the junction held 6 bases outside the gene matches. CDR3 length: 17 amino acids. Looked up from germline, CDR1 is LGHNA and CDR2 is YNFKEQ.

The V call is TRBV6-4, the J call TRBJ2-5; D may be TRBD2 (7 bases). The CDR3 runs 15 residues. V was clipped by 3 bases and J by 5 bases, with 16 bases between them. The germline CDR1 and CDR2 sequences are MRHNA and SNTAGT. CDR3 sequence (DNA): TGTGCCAGCAGTGAAAGGGCAGGGAGGGGGGAGACCCAGTACTTC. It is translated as CASSERAGRGETQYF.

The CDR3 DNA sequence: TGCAGTGCTCTTCGGACAGGGACAACTTTCTTT. Its translation: CSALRTGTTFF. V gene TRBV20-1 combines with J gene TRBJ1-1, with 8 bases lining up with TRBD1. Germline values: CDR1 DFQATT, CDR2 SNEGSKA (reference sequence). The V gene end was trimmed by 5 bases and the J gene end by 12 bases; junction bases not matched to a gene: 8. This CDR3 is built from 11 residues.

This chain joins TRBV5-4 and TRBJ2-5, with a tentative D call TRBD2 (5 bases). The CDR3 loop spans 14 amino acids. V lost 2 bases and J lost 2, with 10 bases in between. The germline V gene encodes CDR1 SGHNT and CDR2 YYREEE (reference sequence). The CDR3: CASSLGRGQETQYF. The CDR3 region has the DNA TGTGCCAGCAGCTTAGGTCGGGGTCAAGAGACCCAGTACTTC.

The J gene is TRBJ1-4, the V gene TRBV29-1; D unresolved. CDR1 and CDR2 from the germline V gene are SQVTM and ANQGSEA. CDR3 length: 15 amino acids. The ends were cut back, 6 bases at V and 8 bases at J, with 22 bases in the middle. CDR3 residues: CSVATGFRGGEKLFF. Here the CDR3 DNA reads TGCAGCGTAGCCACCGGGTTCCGGGGAGGGGAAAAACTGTTTTTT.

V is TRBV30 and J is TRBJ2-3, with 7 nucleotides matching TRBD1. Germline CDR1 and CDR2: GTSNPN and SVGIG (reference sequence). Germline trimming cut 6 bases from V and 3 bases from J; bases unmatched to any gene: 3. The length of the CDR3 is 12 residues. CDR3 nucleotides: TGTGCCTGTGACAGGGTGACAGATACGCAGTATTTT. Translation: CACDRVTDTQYF.

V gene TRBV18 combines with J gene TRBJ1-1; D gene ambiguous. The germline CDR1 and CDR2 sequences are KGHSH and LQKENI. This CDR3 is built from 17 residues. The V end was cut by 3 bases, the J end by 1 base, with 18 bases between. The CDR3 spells CASSPLIKPATNTEAFF. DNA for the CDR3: TGTGCCAGCTCACCTTTGATTAAACCGGCAACGAACACTGAAGCTTTCTTT. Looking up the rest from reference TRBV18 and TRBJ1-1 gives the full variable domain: NAGVMQNPRHLVRRRGQEARLRCSPMKGHSHVYWYRQLPEEGLKFMVYLQKENIIDESGMPKERFSAEFPKEGPSILRIQQVVRGDSAAYFCASSPLIKPATNTEAFFGQGTRLTVV.

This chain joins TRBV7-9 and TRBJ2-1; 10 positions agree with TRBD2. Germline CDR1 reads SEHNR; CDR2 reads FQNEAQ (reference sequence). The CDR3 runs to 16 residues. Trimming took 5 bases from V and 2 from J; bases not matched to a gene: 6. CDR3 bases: TGTGCCAGCAGCAGGACTAGCGGACTAGCCTACAATGAGCAGTTCTTC. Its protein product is CASSRTSGLAYNEQFF.

CDR3 DNA sequence: TGTGCCAGCAGTTTATCTTGGGGGGCAGATACGCAGTATTTT. The encoded protein is CASSLSWGADTQYF. The chain couples TRBV27 to TRBJ2-3; perhaps TRBD2 as D (6 bases). Germline values: CDR1 MNHEY, CDR2 SMNVEV (reference sequence). Trimming left V 0 bases short and J 4 bases short, with 8 bases between. The CDR3 covers 14 residues.

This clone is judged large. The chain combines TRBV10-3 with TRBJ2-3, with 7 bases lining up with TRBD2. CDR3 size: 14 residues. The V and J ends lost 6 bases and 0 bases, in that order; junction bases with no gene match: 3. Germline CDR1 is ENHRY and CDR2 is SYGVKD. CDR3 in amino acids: CAIRGGTSTDTQYF. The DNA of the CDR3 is TGTGCCATCAGGGGGGGGACCAGCACAGATACGCAGTATTTT.

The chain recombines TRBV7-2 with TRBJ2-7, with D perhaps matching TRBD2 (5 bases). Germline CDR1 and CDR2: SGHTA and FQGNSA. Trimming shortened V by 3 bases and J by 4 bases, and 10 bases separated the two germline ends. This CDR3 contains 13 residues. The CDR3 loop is CASSFPGLYEQYF. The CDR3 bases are TGTGCCAGCAGCTTTCCCGGACTTTACGAGCAGTACTTC.

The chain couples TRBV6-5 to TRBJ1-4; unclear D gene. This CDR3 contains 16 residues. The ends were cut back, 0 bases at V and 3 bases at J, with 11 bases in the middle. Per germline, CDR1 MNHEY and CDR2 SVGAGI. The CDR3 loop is CASSYSGGRPNEKLFF. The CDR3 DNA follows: TGTGCCAGCAGTTACTCGGGCGGGCGGCCTAATGAAAAACTGTTTTTT.

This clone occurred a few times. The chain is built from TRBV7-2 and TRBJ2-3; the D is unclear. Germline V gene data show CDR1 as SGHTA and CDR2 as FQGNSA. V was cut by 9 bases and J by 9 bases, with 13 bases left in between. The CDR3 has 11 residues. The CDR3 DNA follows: TGTGCCAGTTCGAGTCCGGCGACGCAGTATTTT. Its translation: CASSSPATQYF.

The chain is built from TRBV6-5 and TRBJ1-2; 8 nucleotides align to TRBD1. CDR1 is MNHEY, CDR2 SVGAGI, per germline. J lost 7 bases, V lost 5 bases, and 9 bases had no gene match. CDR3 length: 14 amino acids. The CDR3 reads CASSTGQGPRGYTF. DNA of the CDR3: TGTGCCAGCAGTACCGGACAGGGCCCTCGTGGCTACACCTTC.

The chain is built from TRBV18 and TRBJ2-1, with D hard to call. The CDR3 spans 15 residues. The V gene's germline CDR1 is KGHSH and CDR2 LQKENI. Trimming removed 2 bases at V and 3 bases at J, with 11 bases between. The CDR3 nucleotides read TGTGCCAGCTCACCATCGGCCAGCATCTACAATGAGCAGTTCTTC. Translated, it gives CASSPSASIYNEQFF.

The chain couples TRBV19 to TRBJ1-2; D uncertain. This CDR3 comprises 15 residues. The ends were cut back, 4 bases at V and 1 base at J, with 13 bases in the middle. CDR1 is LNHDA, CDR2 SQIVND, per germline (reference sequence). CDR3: CASSTIRQVNYGYTF. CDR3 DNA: TGTGCCAGTAGTACAATCAGGCAGGTTAACTATGGCTACACCTTC. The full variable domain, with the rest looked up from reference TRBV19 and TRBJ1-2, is DGGITQSPKYLFRKEGQNVTLSCEQNLNHDAMYWYRQDPGQGLRLIYYSQIVNDFQKGDIAEGYSVSREKKESFPLTVTSAQKNPTAFYLCASSTIRQVNYGYTFGSGTRLTVV.

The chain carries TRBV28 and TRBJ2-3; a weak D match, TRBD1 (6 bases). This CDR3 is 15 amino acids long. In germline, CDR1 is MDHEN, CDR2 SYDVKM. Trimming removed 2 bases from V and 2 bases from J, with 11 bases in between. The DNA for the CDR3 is TGTGCCAGCAGTTTACCCGGGACATACACAGATACGCAGTATTTT. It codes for CASSLPGTYTDTQYF.

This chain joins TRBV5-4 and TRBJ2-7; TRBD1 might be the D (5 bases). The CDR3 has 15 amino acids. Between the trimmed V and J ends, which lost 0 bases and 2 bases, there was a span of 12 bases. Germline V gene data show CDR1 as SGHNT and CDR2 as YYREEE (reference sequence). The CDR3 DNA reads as TGTGCCAGCAGCTTGGGGGTAGACAGCCCCTACGAGCAGTACTTC. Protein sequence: CASSLGVDSPYEQYF. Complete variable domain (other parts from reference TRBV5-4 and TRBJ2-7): ETGVTQSPTHLIKTRGQQVTLRCSSQSGHNTVSWYQQALGQGPQFIFQYYREEENGRGNFPPRFSGLQFPNYSSELNVNALELDDSALYLCASSLGVDSPYEQYFGPGTRLTVT.

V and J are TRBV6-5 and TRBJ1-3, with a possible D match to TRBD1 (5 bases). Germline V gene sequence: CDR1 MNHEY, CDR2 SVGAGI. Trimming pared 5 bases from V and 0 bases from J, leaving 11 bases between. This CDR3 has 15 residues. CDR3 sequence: CASSLGGGSGNTIYF. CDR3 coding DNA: TGTGCCAGCAGTCTCGGGGGGGGCTCTGGAAACACCATATATTTT.

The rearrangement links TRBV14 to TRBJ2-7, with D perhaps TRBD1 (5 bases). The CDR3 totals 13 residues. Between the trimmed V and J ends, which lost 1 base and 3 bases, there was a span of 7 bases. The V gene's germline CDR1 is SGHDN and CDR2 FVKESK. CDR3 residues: CASSQVRVYEQYF. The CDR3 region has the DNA TGTGCCAGCAGCCAAGTCAGGGTCTACGAGCAGTACTTC.

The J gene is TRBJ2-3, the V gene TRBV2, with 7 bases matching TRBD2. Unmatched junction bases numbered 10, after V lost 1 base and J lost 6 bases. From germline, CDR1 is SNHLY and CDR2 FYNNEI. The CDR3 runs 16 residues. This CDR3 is CASSEGLGGVGDTQYF. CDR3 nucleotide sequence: TGTGCCAGCAGTGAAGGACTGGGGGGGGTTGGGGATACGCAGTATTTT.

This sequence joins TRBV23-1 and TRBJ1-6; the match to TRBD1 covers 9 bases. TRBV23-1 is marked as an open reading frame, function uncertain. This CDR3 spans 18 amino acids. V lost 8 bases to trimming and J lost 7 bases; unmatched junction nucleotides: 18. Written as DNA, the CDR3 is TGCGCCAGCCCTAAAGTGGGAACCGGGACAGGGAGGAATTCACCCCTCCACTTT. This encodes CASPKVGTGTGRNSPLHF.

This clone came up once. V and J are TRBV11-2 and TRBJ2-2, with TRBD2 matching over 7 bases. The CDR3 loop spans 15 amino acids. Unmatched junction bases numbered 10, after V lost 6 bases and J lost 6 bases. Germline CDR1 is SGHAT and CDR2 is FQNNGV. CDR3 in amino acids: CASRRGGGVAGELFF. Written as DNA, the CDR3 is TGTGCCAGCAGAAGGGGCGGGGGAGTCGCCGGGGAGCTGTTTTTT.

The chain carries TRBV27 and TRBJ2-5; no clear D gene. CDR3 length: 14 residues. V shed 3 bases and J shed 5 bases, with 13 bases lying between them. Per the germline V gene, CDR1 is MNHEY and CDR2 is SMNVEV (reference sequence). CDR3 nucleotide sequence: TGTGCCAGCAGTTTCGTTTCGACTGTCGAGACCCAGTACTTC. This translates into CASSFVSTVETQYF.